The T cell receptor beta chain described here comes from a study of T cells in Graves' hyperthyroidism and ophthalmopathy. Amplification targeted TCR beta CDR3 regions from RNA transcripts. First-round RT-PCR with HTBI primers amplified the TCR CDR3 region. TCRdb used MiXCR to reprocess the multiplex PCR reads, holding one entry per CDR3 protein. The table records hundreds of thousands of distinct CDR3 sequences, approximately 15% of them present only once. The CDR3 spans 15 residues. The ends lost 2 bases at V and 7 bases at J; junction bases unmatched: 9. The germline V gene has CDR1 MDHEN and CDR2 SYDVKM. This clonotype appeared many times.

This receptor was taken from a woman aged 40 to 49 with Graves' ophthalmopathy. Sequencing input: blood. The chain uses TRBV28 and TRBJ2-7, with 9 bases aligning to TRBD1. The CDR3 DNA is TGTGCCAGCAGTTTACCCGGGACAGGGATTGGAGAGCAGTACTTC. Translation gives CASSLPGTGIGEQYF.